A single sample is the source of the 26 T cell receptor beta chains below, sequenced in a study of T-cell memory formation after mild COVID-19. One entry per CDR3 protein, called by TCRdb with MiXCR from the 5' RACE reads. There are under 250,000 distinct CDR3 sequences in the sample; about 27% occur only once, and 11% lies in the top ten. Material for sequencing was PBMCs or a T cell subset sorted from them (not recorded which). The receptors here all came from an adult woman who had mild COVID-19 (a few samples of this study predate the infection). Cell type and time point are not known.

This sequence joins TRBV9 and TRBJ2-3, with TRBD2 matching over 14 bases. V was clipped by 3 bases and J by 3 bases; unmatched bases: 6. Germline-derived CDR1 and CDR2 are SGDLS and YYNGEE. This CDR3 contains 17 residues. The CDR3 sequence: CASSETSGRAGTDTQYF. The CDR3 nucleotides are TGTGCCAGCAGCGAGACTAGCGGGAGGGCCGGGACAGATACGCAGTATTTT.

V is TRBV29-1 and J is TRBJ1-2, with a tentative D call TRBD1 (5 bases). Trimming removed 3 bases from V and 7 bases from J, with 9 bases in between. The CDR3 spans 11 residues. Germline V gene sequence: CDR1 SQVTM, CDR2 ANQGSEA. CDR3 amino acids: CSVDARGGYTF. The CDR3 nucleotides are TGCAGCGTTGATGCGAGGGGTGGCTACACCTTC.

This clonotype was seen a few times. Compared with germline, one end of the junction differs, possibly owing to a read error. The V and J genes are TRBV27 and TRBJ2-5, with TRBD1 matching over 7 bases. CDR3 size: 16 residues. Germline V CDR1 and CDR2: MNHEY, SMNVEV (reference sequence). DNA for the CDR3: TGTGCCAGCAGTTTAGCTCGGACAGGACCAAGAGAGGCCCAGTACTTC. Residues: CASSLARTGPREAQYF.

At least ten counts were recorded for this clonotype. The junction does not match germline at one end; this may be a read error. The chain carries TRBV7-7 and TRBJ2-5, with TRBD2 matching 10 bases. This CDR3 region has 15 residues. The germline V gene has CDR1 SSHAT and CDR2 FNYEAQ (reference sequence). The CDR3 is CASSSLAGVKETQYF. CDR3 DNA sequence: TGTGCTAGCAGCTCCCTAGCGGGAGTTAAAGAGACCCAGTACTTC.

This clonotype was recorded a few times. This rearrangement joins TRBV7-3 to TRBJ2-1, with 16 positions matching TRBD2. Per germline, CDR1 SGHTA and CDR2 FQGTGA. The CDR3 loop spans 20 amino acids. The V gene end was trimmed by 3 bases and the J gene end by 1 base; junction bases not matched to a gene: 9. Written as DNA, the CDR3 is TGTGCCAGCAGCTTGTATGTTGGGGGACTAGCGGGAGGGTCCTACAATGAGCAGTTCTTC. It codes for CASSLYVGGLAGGSYNEQFF.

This clonotype came up a few times. The chain has TRBV7-2 and TRBJ1-1; D may be TRBD1 (6 bases). Looked up from germline, CDR1 is SGHTA and CDR2 is FQGNSA. V was pared by 4 bases and J by 5 bases, with 14 bases between. The CDR3 totals 14 residues. CDR3 in DNA: TGTGCCAGCAGCTCACAGGGCATGAGGACTGAAGCTTTCTTT. Amino acids: CASSSQGMRTEAFF.

The table lists this clonotype with many counts. V is TRBV24-1 and J is TRBJ2-3, with a possible D match to TRBD1 (6 bases). The length of the CDR3 is 15 residues. Germline lookup yields CDR1 KGHDR and CDR2 SFDVKD. V was trimmed by 5 bases and J by 2 bases, leaving 13 bases between them. CDR3 residues: CATSGNRVHTDTQYF. CDR3 DNA: TGTGCCACCAGTGGGAACAGGGTCCACACAGATACGCAGTATTTT.

This sequence joins TRBV5-1 and TRBJ1-6; 9 nucleotides align to TRBD1. The junction had 7 bases not matched to a gene; V was cut back by 0 bases and J by 9 bases. This CDR3 has 16 amino acids. In germline, CDR1 is SGHRS, CDR2 YFSETQ. The DNA for the CDR3 is TGCGCCAGCAGCTTGGTGCTCGGGACAGGGAGTTCACCCCTCCACTTT. Translation: CASSLVLGTGSSPLHF.

This chain links TRBV5-4 with TRBJ2-5; D is perhaps TRBD1 or TRBD2 (5 bases each). In germline, CDR1 is SGHNT, CDR2 YYREEE (reference sequence). The ends were cut back, 5 bases at V and 5 bases at J, with 10 bases in the middle. This CDR3 is built from 12 residues. The CDR3 DNA is TGTGCCAGCAGACCCGAGGGGGAGACCCAGTACTTC. Protein product: CASRPEGETQYF.

The V and J genes are TRBV27 and TRBJ2-7, with D possibly matching TRBD1 (6 bases). Germline CDR1 reads MNHEY; CDR2 reads SMNVEV (reference sequence). The CDR3 sequence is 14 residues long. Trimming removed 0 bases at V and 6 bases at J, with 12 bases between. The CDR3 bases are TGTGCCAGCAGTTTATCGTACAGGGTTTCCGAGCAGTACTTC. It specifies CASSLSYRVSEQYF.

The chain uses TRBV7-2 and TRBJ1-1; D unresolved. The germline V and J ends were trimmed by 5 bases and 5 bases, with 12 bases remaining between them. This CDR3 has 13 amino acids. CDR1 and CDR2 (germline): SGHTA, FQGNSA. The CDR3 sequence is CASSRRVDTEAFF. The CDR3 DNA reads as TGTGCCAGCAGCCGGAGGGTCGATACTGAAGCTTTCTTT.

This clonotype was counted only a few times. The chain joins TRBV29-1 to TRBJ2-7, with unresolved D. The CDR3 is made up of 12 amino acids. The ends were cut back, 5 bases at V and 0 bases at J, with 8 bases in the middle. CDR1 and CDR2 (germline): SQVTM, ANQGSEA. CDR3 DNA sequence: TGCAGCGTTTCGTCAGCCTCCTACGAGCAGTACTTC. Amino acids: CSVSSASYEQYF.

This clonotype was recorded a few times. The CDR3 nucleotides are TGTGCCAGCAGAAGGGGACAGGGATCGAACACTGAAGCTTTCTTT. Residues: CASRRGQGSNTEAFF. The V gene is TRBV12-3 or TRBV12-4, the J gene TRBJ1-1; 9 bases are a match to TRBD1. The CDR3 contains 15 residues. J lost 1 base, V lost 6 bases, and 6 bases had no gene match.

The chain recombines TRBV7-9 with TRBJ2-3, with 7 bases identical to TRBD2. Germline values: CDR1 SEHNR, CDR2 FQNEAQ (reference sequence). CDR3 length: 16 amino acids. V shed 1 base, J shed 3 bases, and the junction held 7 bases outside the gene matches. In DNA, the CDR3 is TGTGCCAGCAGCTTAGGATTGCGGGAGAGAACAGATACGCAGTATTTT. Amino acids: CASSLGLRERTDTQYF.

This clonotype has a handful of counts. V is TRBV20-1 and J is TRBJ1-2; D is unclear. V was shortened by 3 bases and J by 12 bases, with 14 bases between the two germline ends. Germline-derived CDR1 and CDR2 are DFQATT and SNEGSKA (reference sequence). The CDR3 sequence is 11 residues long. DNA for the CDR3: TGCAGTGCTAGGTTCGGCAGAAGGAACACCTTC. It codes for CSARFGRRNTF.

This clonotype was found many times. This chain joins TRBV9 and TRBJ1-6; 8 nucleotides line up with TRBD1. V was pared by 4 bases and J by 5 bases, with 5 bases of the junction left unmatched. The CDR3 is 15 amino acids. The V gene's germline CDR1 is SGDLS and CDR2 YYNGEE. CDR3 region: CASSPRTGHNSPLHF. The CDR3, as DNA: TGTGCCAGCAGCCCTAGGACAGGGCATAATTCACCCCTCCACTTT.

The rearrangement uses TRBV21-1 and TRBJ2-7; no DNA check was done on the table's D call, TRBD2. TRBV21-1 is reported as a pseudogene. This CDR3 contains 21 residues. CDR3 DNA: TGTGCCAGCAGCAACAAAGGTCAACTAGCGGGAGACCCCGGGGGACCCTACGAGCAGTACTTC. Translated: CASSNKGQLAGDPGGPYEQYF.

This clonotype was observed a few times. This chain links TRBV2 with TRBJ2-5; D not certain. Trimming shortened V by 4 bases and J by 1 base, and 7 bases separated the two germline ends. Germline assignment: CDR1 SNHLY and CDR2 FYNNEI. The CDR3 length is 13 residues. This CDR3 is CASSVYGQETQYF. The CDR3 nucleotides are TGTGCCAGCAGTGTGTACGGCCAAGAGACCCAGTACTTC.

This clonotype was detected a few times. V and J are TRBV12-3 or TRBV12-4 and TRBJ2-1; no clear D. V shed 3 bases and J shed 9 bases, with 6 bases lying between them. The CDR3 sequence is 11 residues long. CDR3 region: CASSLFGEQFF. The CDR3 DNA is TGTGCCAGCAGTTTGTTTGGTGAGCAGTTCTTC.

The V and J genes are TRBV10-3 and TRBJ2-1; 7 bases align to TRBD2. There are 15 residues in the CDR3. V lost 2 bases to trimming and J lost 7 bases; unmatched junction nucleotides: 8. Germline loops: CDR1 ENHRY, CDR2 SYGVKD. The CDR3 spells CAISEAGAMINEQFF. The CDR3 bases are TGTGCCATCAGTGAGGCGGGAGCCATGATAAATGAGCAGTTCTTC.

Notes on this clonotype: One end of the junction is discordant with germline, which a read error may explain. This sequence joins TRBV12-3 or TRBV12-4 and TRBJ2-3; 9 nucleotides match TRBD2. The CDR3 has 11 amino acids. The CDR3 reads CASSLAGTQYF. The DNA for the CDR3 is TGTGCCAGCAGTCTAGCGGGGACCCAGTATTTT.

The V gene is TRBV6-6, the J gene TRBJ1-1; D unresolved. Per the germline V gene, CDR1 is MNHNY and CDR2 is SVGAGI (reference sequence). The CDR3 runs 14 residues. V was pared by 0 bases and J by 0 bases, with 5 bases between. This chain's CDR3 is CASSYSGVNTEAFF. CDR3 sequence (DNA): TGTGCCAGCAGTTACTCGGGCGTGAACACTGAAGCTTTCTTT.

This clonotype appeared a few times. This chain joins TRBV12-3 or TRBV12-4 and TRBJ2-5; 9 bases align to TRBD1. Trimming cost V 5 bases and J 2 bases; bases outside gene matches: 3. The CDR3 sequence is 14 residues long. This CDR3 reads CASSDGQGQETQYF. In DNA form, the CDR3 reads TGTGCCAGCAGTGACGGACAGGGGCAAGAGACCCAGTACTTC.

This clonotype was recorded a few times. The V and J genes are TRBV5-4 and TRBJ2-2; 8 nucleotides agree with TRBD2. V lost 4 bases and J lost 7; bases outside the gene matches: 9. In germline, CDR1 is SGHNT, CDR2 YYREEE (reference sequence). This CDR3 spans 15 amino acids. The CDR3 coding sequence is TGTGCCAGCAGCCTCGAGCGGGGGACCCTCGGGGAGCTGTTTTTT. Its protein is CASSLERGTLGELFF.

This rearrangement joins TRBV14 to TRBJ2-2; D gene uncertain. Germline V gives CDR1 SGHDN, CDR2 FVKESK. This CDR3 has 13 residues. Trimming took off 0 bases at V and 3 bases at J, with 2 bases between the two ends. The CDR3 DNA is TGTGCCAGCAGCCAAGACTACACCGGGGAGCTGTTTTTT. Translation gives CASSQDYTGELFF.

This clonotype came up a few times. The rearrangement uses TRBV5-1 and TRBJ2-1, with D uncertain. The CDR3 spans 13 residues. CDR1 is SGHRS, CDR2 YFSETQ, per germline. V was shortened by 1 base and J by 5 bases, with 7 bases between the two germline ends. The CDR3 nucleotides are TGCGCCAGCAGCTTGAGGGTTGACAATGAGCAGTTCTTC. The encoded protein is CASSLRVDNEQFF.